What follows describes a single T cell receptor beta chain. Its antigen is still unknown. Base qualities are not at hand, and no much larger clone is one base apart. This record belongs to a study of molecular identifiers for immune sequencing clone quantification (dated by TCRdb to about 2018). Regarding the research as a whole: For a replicate experiment, RNA from around 20,000 or 100,000 naive CD8 T cells was divided into five aliquots, of which four were sequenced. This methods study benchmarked molecular-identifier clustering-based TCR repertoire sequencing (MIDCIRS) and TCR RNA copy counting, using CD8 T cells to do so. What the work shows at the level of the full study, not this receptor alone: About 3 recovered TCR RNA copies per cell were obtained by modeling, versus approximately 10 by digital PCR, implying a capture efficiency of 30% to 35%. Without barcode sub-clustering, chimeric consensus sequences inflated TCR diversity; chimeras reached as high as 47%. In CMV-specific effector cells, over 97% of molecules were held by clones above 20 RNA copies, whereas under 1% of molecules were held by such clones in naive cells. The naive libraries included spiked-in Jurkat TCR RNA (around 10 copies' worth), and this RNA is not part of the donor repertoire. Spiked-in Jurkat TCR RNA equal to a single cell's worth was reported to be detectable even within 1,100,000 naive CD8 T cells. Identical TCR molecules sharing a barcode could cause highly expanded clone sizes to be underestimated.

Libraries of naive CD8 T cells were generated from about 20,000 to 1,000,000 sorted cells, with 10%, 30% or 50% of the purified RNA used. Naive CD8 T cells, defined as CD8+CD4-CCR7+CD45RA+, were FACS-sorted into RLT Plus buffer on a BD FACSAria II. To test detection sensitivity, Jurkat RNA equal to some 11 TCR copies was added to samples of about 20,000-1,000,000 naive CD8 T cells. CD8 T cells were enriched using RosetteSep CD8+ T Cell Enrichment Cocktail and Ficoll-Paque, and the enriched cells then underwent ACK red cell lysis. V loses 3 bases, J loses 1 base, and the germline ends lie 10 bases apart. Including the terminal cysteine and phenylalanine, the CDR3 comprises 14 residues. The sequence is cut down to CDR3 DNA, 42 bases in frame from base 1. CDR1 and CDR2 are read off the germline V gene (reference sequence) as DFQATT and SNEGSKA. The method behind the library was PCR. Sequencing instrument: NextSeq 500. Bulk TCR libraries were generated as previously described, with the TCR primers listed in Table S5 used. Purification of total RNA was performed with the Qiagen AllPrep DNA/RNA kit. Reads from multiple sequencing runs of the same library were pooled before analysis. The original methods were these. Only reads with exact TCR constant sequence were kept, trimmed to 150 nt, and grouped by their 12-nt molecular barcodes. Reads in each barcode group were sub-clustered using a 15% Levenshtein threshold, and a quality-weighted consensus sequence was built for each RNA molecule. Non-functional sequences were removed, as were lower-count sequences one edit away from another. Based on a fit of two negative binomial distributions, barcode sub-clusters having less than 20% of the maximum read count were discarded. TCRdb redid the processing of the public reads, applying fastp at Q25 and MiXCR, and retained in-frame beta chains. When rows share a CDR3 protein, they turn into one entry using the most common DNA and genes. What appears here as the V and J calls and clone size reflects TCRdb's work, not the paper's. Within this sample are a few hundred thousand distinct CDR3 sequences, with 24% of them counted one time only. The ten biggest clones cover 0.65% to 0.75% of the sample.

This TCR came from a human donor in good health. Some libraries in this study had Jurkat cell RNA spiked in. The material sequenced was naive CD8+ T cells from blood, with Jurkat cell RNA spiked in. Per the publication, the cell subset or site label means: FACS-sorted CD8+CD4-CCR7+CD45RA+ naive T cells. The sequence joins TRBV20-1 to TRBJ1-5; the best D guess is TRBD1, with 6 bases matching. CDR3 sequence: CSASSTGSNQPQHF. The DNA sequence is given as TGCAGTGCTAGTAGCACAGGGAGCAATCAGCCCCAGCATTTT.